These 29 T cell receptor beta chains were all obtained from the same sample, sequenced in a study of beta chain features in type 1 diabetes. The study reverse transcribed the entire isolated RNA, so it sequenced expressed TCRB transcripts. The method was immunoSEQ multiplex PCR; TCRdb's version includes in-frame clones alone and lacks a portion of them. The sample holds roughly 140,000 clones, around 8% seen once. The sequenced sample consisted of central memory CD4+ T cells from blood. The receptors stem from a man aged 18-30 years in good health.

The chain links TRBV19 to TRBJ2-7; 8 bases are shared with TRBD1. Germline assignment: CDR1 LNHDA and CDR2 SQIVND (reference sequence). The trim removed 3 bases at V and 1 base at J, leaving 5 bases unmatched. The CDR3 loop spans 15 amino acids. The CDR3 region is CASSILQGESYEQYF. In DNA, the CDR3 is TGTGCCAGTAGTATTCTACAGGGGGAGTCCTACGAGCAGTACTTC.

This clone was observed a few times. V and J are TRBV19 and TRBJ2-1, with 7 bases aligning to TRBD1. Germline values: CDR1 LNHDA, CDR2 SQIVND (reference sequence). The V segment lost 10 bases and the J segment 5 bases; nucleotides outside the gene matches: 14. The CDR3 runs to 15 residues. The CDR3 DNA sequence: TGTGCCACCGCCCGTCGACAGGGTAGAAACAATGAGCAGTTCTTC. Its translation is CATARRQGRNNEQFF.

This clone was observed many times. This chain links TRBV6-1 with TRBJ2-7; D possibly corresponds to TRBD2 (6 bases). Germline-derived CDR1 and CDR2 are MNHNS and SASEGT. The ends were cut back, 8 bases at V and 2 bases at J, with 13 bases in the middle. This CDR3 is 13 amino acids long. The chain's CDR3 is CASHTGLPYEQYF. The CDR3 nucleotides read TGTGCCAGCCATACGGGACTCCCCTACGAGCAGTACTTC.

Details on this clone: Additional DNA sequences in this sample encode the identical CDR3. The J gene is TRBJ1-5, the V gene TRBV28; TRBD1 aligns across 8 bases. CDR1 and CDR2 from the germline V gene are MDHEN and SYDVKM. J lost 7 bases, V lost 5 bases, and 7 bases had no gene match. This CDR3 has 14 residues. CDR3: CASSPGQGRQPQHF. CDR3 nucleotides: TGTGCCAGCAGTCCCGGACAGGGTAGACAGCCCCAGCATTTT.

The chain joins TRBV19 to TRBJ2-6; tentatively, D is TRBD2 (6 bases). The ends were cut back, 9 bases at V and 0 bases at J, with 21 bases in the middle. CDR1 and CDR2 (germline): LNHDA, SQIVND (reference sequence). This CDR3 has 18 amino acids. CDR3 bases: TGTGCCAGCCCCGGACGGGGGACCGTTAGCTCTGGGGCCAACGTCCTGACTTTC. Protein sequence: CASPGRGTVSSGANVLTF.

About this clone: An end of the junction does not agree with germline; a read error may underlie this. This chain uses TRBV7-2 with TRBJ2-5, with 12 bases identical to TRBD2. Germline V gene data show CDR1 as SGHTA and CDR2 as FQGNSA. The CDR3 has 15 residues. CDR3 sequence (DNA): TGTGCCAGCAGCCTAGCGGGGGGGCCGCTGGAGACCCAGTACTTC. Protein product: CASSLAGGPLETQYF.

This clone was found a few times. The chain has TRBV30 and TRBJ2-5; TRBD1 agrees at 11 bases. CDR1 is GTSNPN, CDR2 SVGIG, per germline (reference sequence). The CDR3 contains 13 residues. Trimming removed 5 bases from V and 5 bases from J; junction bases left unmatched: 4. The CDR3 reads CAWAGDRGETQYF. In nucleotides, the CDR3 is TGTGCCTGGGCGGGGGACAGGGGGGAGACCCAGTACTTC.

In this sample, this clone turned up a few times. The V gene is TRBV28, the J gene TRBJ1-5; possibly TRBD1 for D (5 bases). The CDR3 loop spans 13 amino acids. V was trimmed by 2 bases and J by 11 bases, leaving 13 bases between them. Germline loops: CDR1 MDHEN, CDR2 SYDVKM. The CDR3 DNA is TGTGCCAGCAGTTTAACGGCAGGGCGGTCCCAGCATTTT. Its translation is CASSLTAGRSQHF. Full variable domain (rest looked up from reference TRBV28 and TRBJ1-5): DVKVTQSSRYLVKRTGEKVFLECVQDMDHENMFWYRQDPGLGLRLIYFSYDVKMKEKGDIPEGYSVSREKKERFSLILESASTNQTSMYLCASSLTAGRSQHFGDGTRLSIL.

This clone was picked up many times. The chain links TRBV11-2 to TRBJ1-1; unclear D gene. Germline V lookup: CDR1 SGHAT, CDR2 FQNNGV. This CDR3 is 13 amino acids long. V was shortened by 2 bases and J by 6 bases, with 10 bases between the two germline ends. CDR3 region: CASSLFAGSEAFF. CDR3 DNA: TGTGCCAGCAGCTTATTTGCGGGATCTGAAGCTTTCTTT. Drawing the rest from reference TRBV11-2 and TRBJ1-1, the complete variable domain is EAGVAQSPRYKIIEKRQSVAFWCNPISGHATLYWYQQILGQGPKLLIQFQNNGVVDDSQLPKDRFSAERLKGVDSTLKIQPAKLEDSAVYLCASSLFAGSEAFFGQGTRLTVV.

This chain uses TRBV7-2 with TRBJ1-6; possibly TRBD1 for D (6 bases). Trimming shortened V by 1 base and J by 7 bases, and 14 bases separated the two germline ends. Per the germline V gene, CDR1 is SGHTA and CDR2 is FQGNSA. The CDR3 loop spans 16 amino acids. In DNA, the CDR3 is TGTGCCAGCAGCTTAGAGCAGGGCCAGGGGAATTCACCCCTCCACTTT. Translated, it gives CASSLEQGQGNSPLHF.

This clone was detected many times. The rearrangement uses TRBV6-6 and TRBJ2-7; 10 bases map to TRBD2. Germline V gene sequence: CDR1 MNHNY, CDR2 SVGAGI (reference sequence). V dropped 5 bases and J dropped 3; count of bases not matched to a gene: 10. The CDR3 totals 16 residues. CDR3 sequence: CASSHRTSGRGYEQYF. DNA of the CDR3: TGTGCCAGCAGTCACCGGACTAGCGGCCGGGGCTACGAGCAGTACTTC.

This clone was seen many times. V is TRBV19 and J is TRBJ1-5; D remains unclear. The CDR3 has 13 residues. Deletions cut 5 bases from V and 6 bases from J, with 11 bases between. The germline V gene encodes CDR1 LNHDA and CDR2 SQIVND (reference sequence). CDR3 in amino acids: CASSGTVAQPQHF. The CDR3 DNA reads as TGTGCCAGTAGTGGCACAGTGGCTCAGCCCCAGCATTTT.

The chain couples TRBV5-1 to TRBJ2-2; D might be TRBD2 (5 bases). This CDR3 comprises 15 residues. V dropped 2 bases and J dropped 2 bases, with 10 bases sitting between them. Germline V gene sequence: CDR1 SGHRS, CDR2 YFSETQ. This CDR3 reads CASSFDGINTGELFF. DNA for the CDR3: TGCGCCAGCAGCTTCGACGGGATCAACACCGGGGAGCTGTTTTTT.

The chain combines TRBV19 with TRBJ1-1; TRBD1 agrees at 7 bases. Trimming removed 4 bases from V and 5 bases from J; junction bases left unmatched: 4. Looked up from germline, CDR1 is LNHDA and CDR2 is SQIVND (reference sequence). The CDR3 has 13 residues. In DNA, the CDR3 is TGTGCCAGTAGTACGAGGGGGCGTACTGAAGCTTTCTTT. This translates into CASSTRGRTEAFF.

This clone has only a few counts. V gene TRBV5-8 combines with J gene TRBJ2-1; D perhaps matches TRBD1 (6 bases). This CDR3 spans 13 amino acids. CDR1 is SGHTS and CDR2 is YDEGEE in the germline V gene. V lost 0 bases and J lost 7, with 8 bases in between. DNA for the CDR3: TGTGCCAGCAGCTTGGTGGGGGCAAATGAGCAGTTCTTC. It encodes CASSLVGANEQFF.

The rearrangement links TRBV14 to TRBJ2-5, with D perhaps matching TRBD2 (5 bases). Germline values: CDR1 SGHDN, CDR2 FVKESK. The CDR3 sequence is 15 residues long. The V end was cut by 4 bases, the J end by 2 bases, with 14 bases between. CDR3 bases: TGTGCCAGCAGCCGCCCTTTAGGGAGACAAGAGACCCAGTACTTC. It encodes CASSRPLGRQETQYF.

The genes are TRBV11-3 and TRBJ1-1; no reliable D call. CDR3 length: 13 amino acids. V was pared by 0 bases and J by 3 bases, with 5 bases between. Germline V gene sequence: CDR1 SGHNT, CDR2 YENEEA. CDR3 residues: CASSLDLHTEAFF. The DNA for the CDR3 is TGTGCCAGCAGCTTAGATCTACACACTGAAGCTTTCTTT.

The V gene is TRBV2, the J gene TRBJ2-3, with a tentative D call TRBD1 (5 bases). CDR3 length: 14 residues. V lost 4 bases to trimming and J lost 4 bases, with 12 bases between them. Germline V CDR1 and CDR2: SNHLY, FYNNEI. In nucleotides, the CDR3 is TGTGCCAGCAGTGCAGGGTATCGGGCAGATACGCAGTATTTT. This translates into CASSAGYRADTQYF.

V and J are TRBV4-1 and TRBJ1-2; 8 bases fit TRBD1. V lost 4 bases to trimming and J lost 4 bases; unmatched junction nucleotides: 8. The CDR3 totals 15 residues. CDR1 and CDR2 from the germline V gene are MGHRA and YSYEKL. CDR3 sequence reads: CASSLPTGEFYGYTF. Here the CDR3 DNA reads TGCGCCAGCAGCCTCCCGACAGGGGAATTCTATGGCTACACCTTC.

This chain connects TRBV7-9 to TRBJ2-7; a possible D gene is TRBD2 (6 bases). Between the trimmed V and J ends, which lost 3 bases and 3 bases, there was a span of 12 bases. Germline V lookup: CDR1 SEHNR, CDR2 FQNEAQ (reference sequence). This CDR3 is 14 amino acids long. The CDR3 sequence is CASSFGGSFYEQYF. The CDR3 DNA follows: TGTGCCAGCAGCTTTGGGGGGAGTTTCTACGAGCAGTACTTC.

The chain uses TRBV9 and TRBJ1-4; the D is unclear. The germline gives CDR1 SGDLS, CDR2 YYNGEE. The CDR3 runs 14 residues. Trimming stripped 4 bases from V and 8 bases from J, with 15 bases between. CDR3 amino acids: CASSPVGVEEKLFF. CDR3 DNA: TGTGCCAGCAGCCCCGTGGGAGTCGAAGAAAAACTGTTTTTT.

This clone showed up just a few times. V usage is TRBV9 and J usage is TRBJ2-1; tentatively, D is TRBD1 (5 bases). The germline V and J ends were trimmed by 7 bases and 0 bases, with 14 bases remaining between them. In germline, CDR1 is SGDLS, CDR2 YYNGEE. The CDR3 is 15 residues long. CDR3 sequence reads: CASGKLGDSYNEQFF. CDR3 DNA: TGTGCCAGCGGGAAGCTAGGGGACTCCTACAATGAGCAGTTCTTC.

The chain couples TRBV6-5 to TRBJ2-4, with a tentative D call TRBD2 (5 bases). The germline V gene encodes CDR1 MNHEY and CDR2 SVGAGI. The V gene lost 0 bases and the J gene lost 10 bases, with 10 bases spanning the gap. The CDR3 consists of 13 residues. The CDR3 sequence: CASSYSERRIQYF. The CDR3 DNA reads TGTGCCAGCAGTTACTCAGAACGGAGGATTCAGTACTTC.

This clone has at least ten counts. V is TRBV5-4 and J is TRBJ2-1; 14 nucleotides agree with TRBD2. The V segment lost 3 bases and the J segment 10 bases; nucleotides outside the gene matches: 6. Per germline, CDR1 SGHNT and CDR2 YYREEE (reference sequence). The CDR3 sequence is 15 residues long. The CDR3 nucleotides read TGTGCCAGCAGCTCCGGACTAGCGGGAGGACTAGAGCAGTTCTTC. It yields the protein CASSSGLAGGLEQFF.

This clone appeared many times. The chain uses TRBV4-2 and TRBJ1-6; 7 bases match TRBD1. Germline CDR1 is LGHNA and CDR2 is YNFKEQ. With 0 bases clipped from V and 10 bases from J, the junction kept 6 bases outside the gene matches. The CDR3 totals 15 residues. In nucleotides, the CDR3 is TGTGCCAGCAGCCAAGACTCGACAGGGCGGTCACCCCTCCACTTT. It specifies CASSQDSTGRSPLHF.

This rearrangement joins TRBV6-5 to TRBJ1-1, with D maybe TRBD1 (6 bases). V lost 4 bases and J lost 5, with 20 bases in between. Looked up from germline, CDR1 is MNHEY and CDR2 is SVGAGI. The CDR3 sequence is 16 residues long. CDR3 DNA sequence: TGTGCCAGCAGTTCCCTACAGGGAGCCCGGGCGACTGAAGCTTTCTTT. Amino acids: CASSSLQGARATEAFF.

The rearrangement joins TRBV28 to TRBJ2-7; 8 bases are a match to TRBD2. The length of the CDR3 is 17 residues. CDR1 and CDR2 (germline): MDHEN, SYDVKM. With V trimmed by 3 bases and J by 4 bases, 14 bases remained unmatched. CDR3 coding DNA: TGTGCCAGCAGTTTTCAGCCGGGACTAGTGTTGATTTACGAGCAGTACTTC. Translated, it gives CASSFQPGLVLIYEQYF.

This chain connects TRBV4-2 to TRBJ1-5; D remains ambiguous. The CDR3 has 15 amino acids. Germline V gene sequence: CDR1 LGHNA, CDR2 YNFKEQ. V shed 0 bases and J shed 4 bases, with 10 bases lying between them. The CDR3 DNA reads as TGTGCCAGCAGCCAAGACCACATCTTAAATCAGCCCCAGCATTTT. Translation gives CASSQDHILNQPQHF.

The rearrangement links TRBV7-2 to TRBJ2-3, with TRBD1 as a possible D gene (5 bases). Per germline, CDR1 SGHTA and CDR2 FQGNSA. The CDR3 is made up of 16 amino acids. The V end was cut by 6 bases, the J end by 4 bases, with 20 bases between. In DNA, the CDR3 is TGTGCCAGCAGTTCGCAAAGCAGGGTCGCCTCAGATACGCAGTATTTT. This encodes CASSSQSRVASDTQYF.